This is a list of T cell receptor beta chains from one sample in a study of Ad26.COV2.S vaccination and SARS-CoV-2 variants. Libraries were prepared by immunoSEQ multiplex PCR; TCRdb keeps only in-frame clonotypes and omits some of them. The repertoire holds hundreds of thousands of clones, with more than 80% as singletons. This material consisted of peripheral blood, taken in a trial of Ad26.COV2.S vaccine versus placebo. The source is a person aged 18-65 years who received the Ad26.COV2.S COVID-19 vaccine or a placebo. Each CDR3 is given without its conserved first and last residue. Fields, in order: V gene, CDR3 protein.

V gene: TRBV7-2
CDR3 protein: ASSFGQGSPETQY

V gene: TRBV10-2
CDR3 protein: ASSVDPNTGELF

V gene: TRBV6-5
CDR3 protein: ASNRDRGSYEQY

V gene: TRBV9
CDR3 protein: ASSSLGTVTNTEAF

V gene: TRBV19
CDR3 protein: ASSTDRGWGQPQH

V gene: TRBV4-1
CDR3 protein: ASSPTGAEAF

V gene: TRBV11-3
CDR3 protein: ASSPSGGAYNEQF

V gene: TRBV24-1
CDR3 protein: ATGQGRRGANVLT

V gene: TRBV24-1
CDR3 protein: ATSELRAGEETQY

V gene: TRBV27
CDR3 protein: ASSRTVGSSEQY

V gene: TRBV6-1
CDR3 protein: ASSDPAEQEKLF